Described below is a single T cell receptor beta chain sequence and its context. These data belong to a study of T cell responses to AZD1222 COVID-19 vaccine. Here immunoSEQ multiplex PCR was the method, and the copy in TCRdb shows in-frame clones only, minus some. This table holds 30,000 to 35,000 clones, roughly 74% found once. Germline CDR1 reads LNHDA; CDR2 reads SQIVND (reference sequence). V lost 3 bases to trimming and J lost 1 base, with 10 bases between them. The CDR3 consists of 15 residues. Sequencing was performed on peripheral blood, taken 28 days after the second AZD1222 dose. This TCR was sampled from an adult who received the AZD1222 COVID-19 vaccine. The V and J genes are TRBV19 and TRBJ1-5; D uncertain. The CDR3 DNA follows: TGTGCCAGTAGTATCCGGGCTGGAAGCAATCAGCCCCAGCATTTT. Translation gives CASSIRAGSNQPQHF.